Listed below are T cell receptor beta chains from one sample, sequenced in a study of T cells in Graves' hyperthyroidism and ophthalmopathy. Using its own MiXCR run on the multiplex PCR reads, TCRdb lists one record per CDR3 protein. The data show fewer than 750,000 distinct CDR3 sequences, with roughly 15% seen just once and approximately 12% held by the top ten. Sequencing used blood. The receptors here all came from a woman between 45 and 65 years old with Graves' ophthalmopathy. The CDR3 runs from the conserved cysteine through the conserved F or W. Each record gives: J gene, D gene, V gene, clone size, CDR3 DNA, CDR3 protein. The D gene is left open where the match is weak. Expanded clones are given a class, and other clones once, few, many or no size at all.

TRBJ2-5	TRBD2	TRBV12-3/TRBV12-4	many	TGTGCCAGCAGTCCCGTGACTAGCGAGGAGACCCAGTACTTC	CASSPVTSEETQYF
TRBJ1-1	.	TRBV7-3	.	TGTGCCAGCAGCTTAAAAGGCGGGGTGAACACTGGAGCTTTCTTT	CASSLKGGVNTGAFF
TRBJ2-3	TRBD1	TRBV7-3	many	TGTGCCAGCAGCCAGACAGGGAGCACAGATACGCAGTATTTT	CASSQTGSTDTQYF
TRBJ2-7	.	TRBV7-8	many	TGTGCCAGCAGCTTAGCGTTCAGTGGAAACCCCTACGAGCAGTACTTC	CASSLAFSGNPYEQYF
TRBJ2-1	.	TRBV24-1	few	TGTGCCACCAGTGACCCCTACAGGGTCGGGGACAATGAGCAGTTCTTC	CATSDPYRVGDNEQFF
TRBJ2-7	.	TRBV7-9	many	TGTGCCAGCAGCCCCCCCGAGGGCCACTACGAGCAGTACTTC	CASSPPEGHYEQYF
TRBJ1-2	.	TRBV20-1	many	TGCAGTGCTAGAGATGAGACGAACTATGGCTACACCTTC	CSARDETNYGYTF
TRBJ2-3	TRBD1	TRBV7-3	.	TGTGCCAGCAGTGACCCTGGACAGGCTAGCACAGATACGCAGTATTTT	CASSDPGQASTDTQYF
TRBJ2-7	.	TRBV7-9	many	TGTGCCAGCAGCACCAGTATCCACTACGAGCAGTACTTC	CASSTSIHYEQYF
TRBJ2-1	TRBD2	TRBV5-1	few	TGCGCCAGCAACTCGATGGGGGGAGGGCCCTACAATGAGCAGTTCTTC	CASNSMGGGPYNEQFF
TRBJ2-3	.	TRBV3-1	many	TGTGCCAGCAGCCAACTAGGGGAGGATACGCAGTATTTT	CASSQLGEDTQYF
TRBJ2-1	.	TRBV12-3/TRBV12-4	few	TGTGCCAGCAGTTTAAAAGGTGTGCTCCACAATGAGCAGTTCTTC	CASSLKGVLHNEQFF
TRBJ2-2	.	TRBV6-1	.	TGTGCCAGCAGACTTTTCAGGGGGAACACCGGGGAGCTGTTTTTT	CASRLFRGNTGELFF
TRBJ2-2	TRBD2	TRBV6-1	.	TGTGCCAGCAGTGAATTTCGGACTAGCGGCACCGGGGAGCTGTTTTTT	CASSEFRTSGTGELFF
TRBJ1-1	.	TRBV7-9	few	TGTGCCAGCAGAAGGAACGAAAACACTGAAGCTTTCTTT	CASRRNENTEAFF
TRBJ1-3	.	TRBV14	few	TGTGCCAGCAGCCAAGATTTGAGAAACACCATATATTTT	CASSQDLRNTIYF
TRBJ2-6	.	TRBV29-1	few	TGCAGCGTTGCGACTCGAAGGGCCAACGTCCTGACTTTC	CSVATRRANVLTF
TRBJ2-1	.	TRBV7-8	few	TGTGCCAGCAGCTTGGACTCACGGAGCTCCTACAATGAGCAGTTCTTC	CASSLDSRSSYNEQFF
TRBJ2-1	.	TRBV27	few	TGTGCCAGCAGTTCGCAGGAGGGAAGCTCCTACAATGAGCAGTTCTTC	CASSSQEGSSYNEQFF
TRBJ1-1	TRBD1	TRBV6-1	many	TGTGCCAGCAGAGAGACAGGGGGCACTGAAGCTTTCTTT	CASRETGGTEAFF
TRBJ1-5	.	TRBV24-1	.	TGTGCCACCAGTGATGATGGTAGGGGAAATCAGCCCCAGCATTTT	CATSDDGRGNQPQHF
TRBJ2-1	.	TRBV11-3	many	TGTGCCAGCAGCTTAGGACTGGATAGCGTATTCCATGAGCAGTTCTTC	CASSLGLDSVFHEQFF
TRBJ1-2	.	TRBV2	many	TGTGCCAGCAGTGACAGAAGACAAAGTGGTGGCTACACCTTC	CASSDRRQSGGYTF
TRBJ2-7	TRBD1	TRBV7-8	many	TGTGCCAGCAGCGTCTCCGGGACAGGGCGAAACGAGCAGTACTTC	CASSVSGTGRNEQYF
TRBJ2-1	.	TRBV5-1	many	TGCGCCAGCAGACCGACAGTTCCCGGTGAGCAGTTCTTC	CASRPTVPGEQFF
TRBJ2-3	TRBD2	TRBV20-1	.	TGCAGTGCACTAGCGGGAGGGACCACAGATACGCAGTATTTT	CSALAGGTTDTQYF
TRBJ2-3	TRBD2	TRBV29-1	.	TGCAGCGTCGCTGGGACTAGCGGGAGCCGAGATACGCAGTATTTT	CSVAGTSGSRDTQYF
TRBJ1-6	.	TRBV12-3/TRBV12-4	many	TGTGCCAGCAGTTTTTGGACGGAGAATTCACCCCTCCACTTT	CASSFWTENSPLHF
TRBJ2-7	.	TRBV12-3/TRBV12-4	many	TGTGCCAGCAGTTTTGGGGGTGCCTACGAGCAGTACTTC	CASSFGGAYEQYF
TRBJ1-3	.	TRBV3-1	many	TGTGCCAGCAGCACCCGACAGAGCGGCTCTGGAAACACCATATATTTT	CASSTRQSGSGNTIYF
TRBJ2-2	.	TRBV29-1	many	TGCAGCGTTAGCGGAAGGAACACCGGGGAGCTGTTTTTT	CSVSGRNTGELFF
TRBJ2-5	.	TRBV28	once	TGTGCCAGCACGGGCGGAACATACCAAGAGACCCAGTACTTC	CASTGGTYQETQYF
TRBJ2-7	.	TRBV18	many	TGTGCCAGCTCACGACTACCACGAGGCTACGAGCAGTACTTC	CASSRLPRGYEQYF
TRBJ1-1	.	TRBV7-9	many	TGTGCCAGCAGCTTGGGGAGCATGAACACTGAAGCTTTCTTT	CASSLGSMNTEAFF
TRBJ1-5	.	TRBV7-2	many	TGTGCCAGCAGCTTAGGGCAGGGGTTCATTCAGCCCCAGCATTTT	CASSLGQGFIQPQHF
TRBJ2-7	.	TRBV7-2	few	TGTGCCAGCAGCTTAATGCTAGCATCAGAGCAGTACTTC	CASSLMLASEQYF
TRBJ2-2	TRBD1	TRBV12-3/TRBV12-4	many	TGTGCCAGCAGTAGACGGACAGGGGATACCGGGGAGCTGTTTTTT	CASSRRTGDTGELFF
TRBJ1-1	.	TRBV7-2	many	TGTGCCAGCAGCCACCCCGCACAAGAAGCTTTCTTT	CASSHPAQEAFF
TRBJ2-1	TRBD2	TRBV20-1	many	TGCAGTACCGGGACTAGCGGGATGCCTAGCTCCTACAATGAGCAGTTCTTC	CSTGTSGMPSSYNEQFF
TRBJ2-1	.	TRBV4-1	few	TGCGCCAGCAGCCAAGAGATCCTCCGAGAAGGGTTCTTC	CASSQEILREGFF
TRBJ2-7	.	TRBV28	many	TGCGCCAGCAGCTTGTCTCCCTCCTACGAGCAGTACTTC	CASSLSPSYEQYF
TRBJ1-5	.	TRBV18	many	TGTGCCAGCTCACCAGGGGCGGGCCCCAATCAGCCCCAGCATTTT	CASSPGAGPNQPQHF
TRBJ2-7	.	TRBV28	few	TGTGCCAGCAGTTTCTCGGGACTCTCCTACGAGCAGTACTTC	CASSFSGLSYEQYF
TRBJ2-7	TRBD1	TRBV19	.	TGTGCCAGTAGTATAGGAGGACAGGGCTCCTACGAGCAGTACTTC	CASSIGGQGSYEQYF
TRBJ1-1	.	TRBV27	many	TGTGCCAGCAGTTTATACAGGGCGGACACTGAAGCTTTCTTT	CASSLYRADTEAFF
TRBJ1-1	.	TRBV7-9	.	TGTGCCAGCAGCCTACGACGGACCGGGAACACTGGAGCTTTCTTT	CASSLRRTGNTGAFF